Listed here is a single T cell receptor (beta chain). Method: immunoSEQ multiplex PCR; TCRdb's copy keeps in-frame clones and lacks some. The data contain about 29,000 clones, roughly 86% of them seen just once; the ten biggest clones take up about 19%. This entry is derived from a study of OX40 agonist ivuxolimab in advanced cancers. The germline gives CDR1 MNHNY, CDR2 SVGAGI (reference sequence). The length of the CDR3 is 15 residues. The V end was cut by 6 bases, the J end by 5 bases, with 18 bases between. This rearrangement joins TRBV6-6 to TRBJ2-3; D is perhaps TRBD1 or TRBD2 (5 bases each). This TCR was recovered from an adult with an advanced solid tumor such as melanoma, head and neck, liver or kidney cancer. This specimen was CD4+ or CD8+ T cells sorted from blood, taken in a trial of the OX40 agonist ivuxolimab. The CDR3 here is CASSDGLGEGDTQYF. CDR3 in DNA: TGTGCCAGCAGCGACGGACTGGGGGAAGGAGATACGCAGTATTTT.